The 8 T cell receptor beta chains given below trace back to one sample, sequenced in a study of T cell responses to AZD1222 COVID-19 vaccine. Profiling relied on immunoSEQ multiplex PCR, and the TCRdb table lists in-frame clones only, not all of them. The table shows roughly 100,000 clones, with 82% occurring only once. This specimen was peripheral blood, taken on day 0 of AZD1222 vaccination. The origin of the receptors is an adult in good health.

The rearrangement links TRBV6-1 to TRBJ1-6, with D hard to call. Germline values: CDR1 MNHNS, CDR2 SASEGT. The CDR3 spans 16 residues. V dropped 1 base and J dropped 7 bases, with 14 bases sitting between them. Here the CDR3 DNA reads TGTGCCAGCAGTGAAGTTCGTTTTATAAGGAATTCACCCCTCCACTTT. Translation: CASSEVRFIRNSPLHF.

The CDR3 protein is CASRRLPNTGELFF. The CDR3 nucleotides are TGCGCCAGCAGGAGGCTCCCGAACACCGGGGAGCTGTTTTTT. The chain uses TRBV10-1 and TRBJ2-2; D is undetermined. V was trimmed by 6 bases and J by 0 bases, leaving 8 bases between them. The CDR3 covers 14 residues. Germline V CDR1 and CDR2: WNHNN, SYGVQD (reference sequence).

V is TRBV9 and J is TRBJ1-1; the D is unclear. This CDR3 contains 14 residues. CDR1 and CDR2 (germline): SGDLS, YYNGEE. Trimming removed 4 bases from V and 1 base from J, with 11 bases in between. In DNA, the CDR3 is TGTGCCAGCAGCCCACAGTTTTCGAACACTGAAGCTTTCTTT. This translates into CASSPQFSNTEAFF.

This sequence joins TRBV7-7 and TRBJ2-5, with 11 bases aligning to TRBD2. The CDR3 extends over 18 amino acids. In germline, CDR1 is SSHAT, CDR2 FNYEAQ (reference sequence). With V trimmed by 0 bases and J by 4 bases, 10 bases remained unmatched. CDR3: CASSLANSGGAGSETQYF. The CDR3 DNA reads TGTGCCAGCAGCTTAGCAAATAGCGGGGGGGCAGGGTCAGAGACCCAGTACTTC.

V gene TRBV6-2 or TRBV6-3 combines with J gene TRBJ2-7; 12 bases match TRBD1. CDR1 and CDR2 (germline): MNHEY, SVGEGT. The V segment lost 2 bases and the J segment 5 bases; nucleotides outside the gene matches: 7. The CDR3 is 16 amino acids. As DNA, the CDR3 is TGTGCCAGCAGTTACGAGGGGACAGGGGGCCCCAACGAGCAGTACTTC. Translated: CASSYEGTGGPNEQYF.

This chain uses TRBV10-3 with TRBJ1-2; a weak D match, TRBD1 (5 bases). The CDR3 runs 13 residues. Germline V gives CDR1 ENHRY, CDR2 SYGVKD. The V end was cut by 4 bases, the J end by 9 bases, with 15 bases between. CDR3 region: CAISAGTTERYTF. CDR3 sequence (DNA): TGTGCCATCAGTGCTGGGACTACGGAGCGCTACACCTTC.

The CDR3, as DNA: TGTGCCAGCAGCTTGACAGAGACCCAGTACTTC. Encoded protein: CASSLTETQYF. The V gene is TRBV5-6, the J gene TRBJ2-5; D unclear. This CDR3 comprises 11 residues. Germline V gene sequence: CDR1 SGHDT, CDR2 YYEEEE. Trimming shortened V by 1 base and J by 4 bases, and 2 bases separated the two germline ends.

J is TRBJ2-7 and V is TRBV7-9, with 9 bases matching TRBD1. CDR3 size: 15 residues. The ends lost 0 bases at V and 4 bases at J; junction bases unmatched: 4. CDR1 SEHNR and CDR2 FQNEAQ come from the germline V gene (reference sequence). The CDR3 protein is CASSLAGTGSYEQYF. CDR3 nucleotides: TGTGCCAGCAGCTTAGCGGGGACAGGGTCTTACGAGCAGTACTTC. Full variable domain (missing parts from reference TRBV7-9 and TRBJ2-7): DTGVSQNPRHKITKRGQNVTFRCDPISEHNRLYWYRQTLGQGPEFLTYFQNEAQLEKSRLLSDRFSAERPKGSFSTLEIQRTEQGDSAMYLCASSLAGTGSYEQYFGPGTRLTVT.